The entry below describes one T cell receptor (beta chain). The data are from a study of cytomegalovirus exposure and HLA in healthy donors. The CDR3 length is 16 residues. V lost 5 bases, J lost 4 bases, and 20 bases lay in between. Germline CDR1 MDHEN, CDR2 SYDVKM. The PCR ran on 60 Vbeta and 13 Jbeta primers. Some clones are missing from TCRdb's copy, which holds only in-frame ones; the method was immunoSEQ multiplex PCR. This sample contains roughly 110,000 clones. Sequencing was performed on PBMCs. The chain uses TRBV28 and TRBJ1-2; D is perhaps TRBD1 (6 bases). The TCR sequence derives from a man aged 40-50 years in good health and CMV-seropositive. For the CDR3, the DNA is TGTGCCAGCAGTCCATTCCCTAGACAGGTCTTCTATGGCTACACCTTC. This encodes CASSPFPRQVFYGYTF.